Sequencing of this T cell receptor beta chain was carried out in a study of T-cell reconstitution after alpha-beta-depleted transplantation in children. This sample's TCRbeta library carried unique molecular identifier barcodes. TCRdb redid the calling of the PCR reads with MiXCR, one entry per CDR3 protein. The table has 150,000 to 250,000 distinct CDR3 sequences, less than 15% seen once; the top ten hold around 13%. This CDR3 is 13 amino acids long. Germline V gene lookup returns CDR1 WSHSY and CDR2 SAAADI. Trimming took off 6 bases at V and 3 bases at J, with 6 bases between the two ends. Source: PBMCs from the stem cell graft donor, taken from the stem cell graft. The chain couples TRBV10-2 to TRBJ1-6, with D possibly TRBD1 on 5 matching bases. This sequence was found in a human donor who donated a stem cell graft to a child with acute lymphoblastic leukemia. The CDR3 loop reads CASRDIYNSPLHF. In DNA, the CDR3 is TGCGCCAGCAGGGACATCTATAATTCACCCCTCCACTTT.